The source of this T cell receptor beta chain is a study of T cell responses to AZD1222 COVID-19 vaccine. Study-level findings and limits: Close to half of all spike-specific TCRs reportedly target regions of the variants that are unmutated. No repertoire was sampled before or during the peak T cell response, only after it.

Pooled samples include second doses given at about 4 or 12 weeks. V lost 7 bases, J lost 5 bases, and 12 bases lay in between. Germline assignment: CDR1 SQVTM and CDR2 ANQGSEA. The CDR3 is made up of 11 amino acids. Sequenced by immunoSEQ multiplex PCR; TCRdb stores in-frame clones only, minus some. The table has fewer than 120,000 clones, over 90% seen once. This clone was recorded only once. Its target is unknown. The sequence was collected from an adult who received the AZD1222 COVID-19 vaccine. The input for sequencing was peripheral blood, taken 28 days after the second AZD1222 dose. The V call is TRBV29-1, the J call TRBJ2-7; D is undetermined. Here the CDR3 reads CSGGAQHEQYF. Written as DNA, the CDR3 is TGCAGCGGCGGAGCACAACACGAGCAGTACTTC.